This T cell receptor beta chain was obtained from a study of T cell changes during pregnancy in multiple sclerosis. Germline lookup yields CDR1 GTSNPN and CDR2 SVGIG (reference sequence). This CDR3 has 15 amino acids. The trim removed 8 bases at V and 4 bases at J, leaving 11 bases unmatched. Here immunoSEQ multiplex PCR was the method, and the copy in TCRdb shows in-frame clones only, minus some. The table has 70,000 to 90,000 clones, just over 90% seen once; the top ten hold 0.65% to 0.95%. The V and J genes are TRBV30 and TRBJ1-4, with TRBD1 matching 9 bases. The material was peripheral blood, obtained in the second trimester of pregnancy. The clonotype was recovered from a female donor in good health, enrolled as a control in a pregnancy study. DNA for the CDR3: TGTGCCGTCAGATTAGGGACAGGGATTAATGAAAAACTGTTTTTT. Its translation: CAVRLGTGINEKLFF. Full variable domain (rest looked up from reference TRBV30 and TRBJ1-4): SQTIHQWPATLVQPVGSPLSLECTVEGTSNPNLYWYRQAAGRGLQLLFYSVGIGQISSEVPQNLSASRPQDRQFILSSKKLLLSDSGFYLCAVRLGTGINEKLFFGSGTQLSVL.